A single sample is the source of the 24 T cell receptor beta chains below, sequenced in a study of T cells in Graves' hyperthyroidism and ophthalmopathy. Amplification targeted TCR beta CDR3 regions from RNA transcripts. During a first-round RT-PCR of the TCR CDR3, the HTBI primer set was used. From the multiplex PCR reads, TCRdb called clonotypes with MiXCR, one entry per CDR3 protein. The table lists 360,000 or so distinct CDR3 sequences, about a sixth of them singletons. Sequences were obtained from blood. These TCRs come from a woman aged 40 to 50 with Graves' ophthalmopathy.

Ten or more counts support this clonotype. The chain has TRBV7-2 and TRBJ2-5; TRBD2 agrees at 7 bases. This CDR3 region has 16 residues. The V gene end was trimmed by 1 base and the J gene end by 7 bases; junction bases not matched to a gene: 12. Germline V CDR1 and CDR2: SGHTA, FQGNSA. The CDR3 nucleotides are TGTGCCAGCAGCTTAGGGATTGGTACTAGCGCAGGGACCCAGTACTTC. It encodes CASSLGIGTSAGTQYF.

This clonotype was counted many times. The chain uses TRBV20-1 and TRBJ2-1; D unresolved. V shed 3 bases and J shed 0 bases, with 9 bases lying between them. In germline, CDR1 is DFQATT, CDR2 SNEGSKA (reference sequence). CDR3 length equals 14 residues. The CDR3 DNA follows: TGCAGTGCTAGGAAGCCCGTCTCCTACAATGAGCAGTTCTTC. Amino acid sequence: CSARKPVSYNEQFF.

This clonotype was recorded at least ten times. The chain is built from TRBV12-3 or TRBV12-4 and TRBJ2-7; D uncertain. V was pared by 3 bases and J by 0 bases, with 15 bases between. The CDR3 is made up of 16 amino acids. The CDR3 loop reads CASSLGSTVSSYEQYF. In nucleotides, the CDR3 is TGTGCCAGCAGTTTGGGGTCGACTGTAAGCTCCTACGAGCAGTACTTC.

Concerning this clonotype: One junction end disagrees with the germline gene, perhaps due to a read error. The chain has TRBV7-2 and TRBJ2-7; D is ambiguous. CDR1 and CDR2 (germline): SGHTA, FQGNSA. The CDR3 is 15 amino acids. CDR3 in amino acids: CACSSVGVAPYEQYF. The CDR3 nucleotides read TGTGCCTGCAGCTCAGTCGGAGTAGCACCCTACGAGCAGTACTTC.

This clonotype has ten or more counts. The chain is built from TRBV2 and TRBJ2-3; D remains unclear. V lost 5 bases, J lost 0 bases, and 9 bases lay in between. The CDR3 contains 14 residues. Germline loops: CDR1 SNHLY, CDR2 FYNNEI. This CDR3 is CASSPPASTDTQYF. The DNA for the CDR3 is TGTGCCAGCAGTCCACCCGCTAGCACAGATACGCAGTATTTT.

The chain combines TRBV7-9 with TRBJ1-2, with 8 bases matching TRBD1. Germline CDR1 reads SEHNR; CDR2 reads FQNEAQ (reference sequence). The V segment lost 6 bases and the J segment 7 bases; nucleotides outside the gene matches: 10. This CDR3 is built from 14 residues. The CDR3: CASSHYGQGGGYTF. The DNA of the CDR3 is TGTGCCAGCAGTCACTACGGACAGGGAGGTGGCTACACCTTC.

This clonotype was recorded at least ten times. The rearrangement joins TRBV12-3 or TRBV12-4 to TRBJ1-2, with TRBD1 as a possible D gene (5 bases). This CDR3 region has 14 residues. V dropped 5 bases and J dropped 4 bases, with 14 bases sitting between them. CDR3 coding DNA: TGTGCCAGCAGTCCTCCCGTGGGGACCTATGGCTACACCTTC. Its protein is CASSPPVGTYGYTF.

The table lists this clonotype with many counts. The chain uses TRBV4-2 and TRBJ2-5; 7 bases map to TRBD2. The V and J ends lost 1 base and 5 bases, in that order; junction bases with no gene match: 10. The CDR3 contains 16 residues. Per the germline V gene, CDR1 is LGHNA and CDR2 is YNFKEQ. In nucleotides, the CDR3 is TGTGCCAGCAGCCAAGGAGTTAGCGGGTTAGGGGAGACCCAGTACTTC. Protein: CASSQGVSGLGETQYF.

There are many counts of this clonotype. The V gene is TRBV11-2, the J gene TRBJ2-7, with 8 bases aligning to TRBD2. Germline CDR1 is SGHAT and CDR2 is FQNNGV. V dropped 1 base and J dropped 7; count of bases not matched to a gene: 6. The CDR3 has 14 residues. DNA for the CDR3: TGTGCCAGCAGCTTAGGCGGGAGGCCTGGGGAGCAGTACTTC. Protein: CASSLGGRPGEQYF. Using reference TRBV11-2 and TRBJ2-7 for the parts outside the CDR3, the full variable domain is EAGVAQSPRYKIIEKRQSVAFWCNPISGHATLYWYQQILGQGPKLLIQFQNNGVVDDSQLPKDRFSAERLKGVDSTLKIQPAKLEDSAVYLCASSLGGRPGEQYFGPGTRLTVT.

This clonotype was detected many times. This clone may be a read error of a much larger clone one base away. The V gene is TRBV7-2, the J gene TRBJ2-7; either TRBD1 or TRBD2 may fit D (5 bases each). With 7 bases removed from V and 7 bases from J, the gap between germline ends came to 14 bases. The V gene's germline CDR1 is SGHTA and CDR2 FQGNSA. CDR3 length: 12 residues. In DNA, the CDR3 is TGTGCCAGCACCTCGACGGGGCGGGAGCAGTACTTC. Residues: CASTSTGREQYF.

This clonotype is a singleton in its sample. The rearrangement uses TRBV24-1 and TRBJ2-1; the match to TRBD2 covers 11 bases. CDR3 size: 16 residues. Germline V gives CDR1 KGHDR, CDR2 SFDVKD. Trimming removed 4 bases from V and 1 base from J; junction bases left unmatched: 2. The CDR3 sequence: CATSDWTSGSYNEQFF. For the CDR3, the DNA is TGTGCCACCAGTGACTGGACTAGCGGGTCCTACAATGAGCAGTTCTTC.

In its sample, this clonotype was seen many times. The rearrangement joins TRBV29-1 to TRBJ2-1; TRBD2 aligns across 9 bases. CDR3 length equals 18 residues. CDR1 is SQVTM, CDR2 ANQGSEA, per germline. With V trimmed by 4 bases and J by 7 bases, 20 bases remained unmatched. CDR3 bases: TGCAGCGTTGTTGATAGGTTTCTAGCGGGATCTTCACGGAATGAGCAGTTCTTC. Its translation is CSVVDRFLAGSSRNEQFF.

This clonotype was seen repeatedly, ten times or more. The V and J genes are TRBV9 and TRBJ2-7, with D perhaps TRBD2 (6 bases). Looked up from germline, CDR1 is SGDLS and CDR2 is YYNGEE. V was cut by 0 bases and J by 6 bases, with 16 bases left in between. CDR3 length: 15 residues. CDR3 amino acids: CASSVGLDYSSEQYF. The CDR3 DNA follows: TGTGCCAGCAGCGTAGGACTGGACTACTCGTCCGAGCAGTACTTC.

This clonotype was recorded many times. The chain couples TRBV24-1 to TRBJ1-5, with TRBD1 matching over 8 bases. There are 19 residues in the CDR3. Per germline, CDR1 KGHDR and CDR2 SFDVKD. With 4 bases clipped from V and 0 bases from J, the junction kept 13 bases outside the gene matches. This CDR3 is CATSDSQDRVAYSNQPQHF. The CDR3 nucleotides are TGTGCCACCAGTGACTCACAGGACAGGGTGGCTTATAGCAATCAGCCCCAGCATTTT.

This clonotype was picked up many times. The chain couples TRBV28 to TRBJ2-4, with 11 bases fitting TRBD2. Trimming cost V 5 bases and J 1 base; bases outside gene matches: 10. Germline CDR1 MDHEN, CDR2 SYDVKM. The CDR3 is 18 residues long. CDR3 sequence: CASSPPLASGRAKNIQYF. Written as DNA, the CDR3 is TGTGCCAGCAGTCCACCCCTAGCTAGCGGGAGGGCCAAAAACATTCAGTACTTC.

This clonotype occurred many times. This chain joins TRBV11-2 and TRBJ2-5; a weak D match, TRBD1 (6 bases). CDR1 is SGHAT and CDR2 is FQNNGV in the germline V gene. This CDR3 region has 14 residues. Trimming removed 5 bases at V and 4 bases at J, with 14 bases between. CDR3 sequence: CASSPQGLRETQYF. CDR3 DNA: TGTGCCAGCAGCCCCCAGGGGCTGCGAGAGACCCAGTACTTC.

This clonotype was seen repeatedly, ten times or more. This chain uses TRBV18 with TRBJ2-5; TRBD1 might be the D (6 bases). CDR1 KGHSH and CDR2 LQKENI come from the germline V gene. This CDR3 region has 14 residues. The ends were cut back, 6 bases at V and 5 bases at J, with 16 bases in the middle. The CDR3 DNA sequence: TGTGCCAGCTCGCCCGACAGGTTCTACGAGACCCAGTACTTC. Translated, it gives CASSPDRFYETQYF. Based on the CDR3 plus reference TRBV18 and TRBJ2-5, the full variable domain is NAGVMQNPRHLVRRRGQEARLRCSPMKGHSHVYWYRQLPEEGLKFMVYLQKENIIDESGMPKERFSAEFPKEGPSILRIQQVVRGDSAAYFCASSPDRFYETQYFGPGTRLLVL.

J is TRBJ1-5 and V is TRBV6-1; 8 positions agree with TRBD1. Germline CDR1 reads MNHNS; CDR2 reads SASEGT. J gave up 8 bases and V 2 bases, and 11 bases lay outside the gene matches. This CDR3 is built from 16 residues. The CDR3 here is CASSERSRGRLKPQHF. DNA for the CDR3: TGTGCCAGCAGTGAACGGAGCAGGGGGCGGTTGAAGCCCCAGCATTTT.

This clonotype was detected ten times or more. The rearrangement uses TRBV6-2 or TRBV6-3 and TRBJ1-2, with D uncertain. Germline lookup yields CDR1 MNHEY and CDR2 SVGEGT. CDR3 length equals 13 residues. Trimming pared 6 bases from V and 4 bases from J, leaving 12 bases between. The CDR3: CASRAAELYGYTF. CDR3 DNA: TGTGCCAGCAGGGCAGCAGAGCTCTATGGCTACACCTTC.

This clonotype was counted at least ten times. CDR3 amino acids: CASSLRSGTEQYF. In DNA form, the CDR3 reads TGTGCCAGCAGCTTAAGGTCTGGCACCGAGCAGTACTTC. V is TRBV7-6 and J is TRBJ2-7; the D is unclear. The V and J ends lost 2 bases and 6 bases respectively, with 11 bases between them. CDR1 is SGHVS and CDR2 is FNYEAQ in the germline V gene. The CDR3 runs to 13 residues.

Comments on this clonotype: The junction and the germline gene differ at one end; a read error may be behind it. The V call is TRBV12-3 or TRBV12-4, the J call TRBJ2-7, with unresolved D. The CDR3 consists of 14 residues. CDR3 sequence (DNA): TGTGCCAGCAGTTTAGTTGGCCCCCCGGACGAGCAGTCCTTC. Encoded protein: CASSLVGPPDEQSF.

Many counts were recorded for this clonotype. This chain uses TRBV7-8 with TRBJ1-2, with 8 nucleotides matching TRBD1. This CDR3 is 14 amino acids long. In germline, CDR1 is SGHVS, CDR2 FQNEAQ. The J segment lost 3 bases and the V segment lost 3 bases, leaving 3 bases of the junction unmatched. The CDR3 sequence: CASSLDREDYGYTF. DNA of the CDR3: TGTGCCAGCAGCTTGGACAGGGAAGACTATGGCTACACCTTC.

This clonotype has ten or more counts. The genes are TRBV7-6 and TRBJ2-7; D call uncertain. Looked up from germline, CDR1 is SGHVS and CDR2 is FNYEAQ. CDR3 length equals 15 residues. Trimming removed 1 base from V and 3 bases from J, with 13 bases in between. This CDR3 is CASSLVSGERYEQYF. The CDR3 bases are TGTGCCAGCAGCTTAGTATCCGGAGAGCGCTACGAGCAGTACTTC.

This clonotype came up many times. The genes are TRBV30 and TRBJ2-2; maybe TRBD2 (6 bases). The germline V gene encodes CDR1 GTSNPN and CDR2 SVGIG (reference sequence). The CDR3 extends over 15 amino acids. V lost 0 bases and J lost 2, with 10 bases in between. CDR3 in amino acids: CAWSVGGTNTGELFF. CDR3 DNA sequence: TGTGCCTGGAGTGTAGGAGGGACTAACACCGGGGAGCTGTTTTTT.